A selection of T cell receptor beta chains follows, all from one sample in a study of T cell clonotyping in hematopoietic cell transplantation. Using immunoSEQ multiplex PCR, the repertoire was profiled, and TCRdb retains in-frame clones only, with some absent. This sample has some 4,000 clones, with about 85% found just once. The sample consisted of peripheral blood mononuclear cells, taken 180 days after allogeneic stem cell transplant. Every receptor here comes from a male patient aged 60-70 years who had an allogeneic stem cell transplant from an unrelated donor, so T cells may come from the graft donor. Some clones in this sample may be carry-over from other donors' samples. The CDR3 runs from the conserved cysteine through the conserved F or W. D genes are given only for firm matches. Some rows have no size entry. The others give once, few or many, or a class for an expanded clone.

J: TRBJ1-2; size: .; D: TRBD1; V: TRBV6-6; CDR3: CASRRGQGGSGYTF; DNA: TGTGCCAGCAGAAGAGGACAGGGTGGGAGCGGCTACACCTTC
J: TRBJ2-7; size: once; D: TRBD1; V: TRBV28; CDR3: CASGRDRGTSYEQYF; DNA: TGTGCCAGCGGCCGGGACAGGGGCACTTCCTACGAGCAGTACTTC
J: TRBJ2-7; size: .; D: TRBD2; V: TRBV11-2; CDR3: CASSSLRTSGTYEQYF; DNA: TGTGCCAGCAGCTCTCTAAGGACTAGCGGCACCTACGAGCAGTACTTC
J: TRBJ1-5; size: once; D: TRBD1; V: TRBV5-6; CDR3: CASSGQGQPQHF; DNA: TGTGCCAGCAGCGGACAGGGTCAGCCCCAGCATTTT
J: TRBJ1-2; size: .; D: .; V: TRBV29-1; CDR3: CSVERGRLYGYTF; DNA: TGCAGCGTTGAACGGGGACGGCTCTATGGCTACACCTTC
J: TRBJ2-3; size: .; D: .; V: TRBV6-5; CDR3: CASRPGRRSDTQYF; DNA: TGTGCCAGCAGACCGGGACGCCGCTCAGATACGCAGTATTTT
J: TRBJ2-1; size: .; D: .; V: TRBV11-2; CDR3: CASSFVSGSSYNEQFF; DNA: TGTGCCAGCAGCTTCGTTTCAGGGAGCTCCTACAATGAGCAGTTCTTC
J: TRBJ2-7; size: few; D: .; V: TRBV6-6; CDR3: CASSVRGLTRYEQYF; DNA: TGTGCCAGCAGTGTCCGAGGGCTTACTAGATACGAGCAGTACTTC
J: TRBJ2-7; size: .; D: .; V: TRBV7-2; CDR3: CASSSRGLPYEQYF; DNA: TGTGCCAGCAGCTCTAGGGGACTGCCTTACGAGCAGTACTTC
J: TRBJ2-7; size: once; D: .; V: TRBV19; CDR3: CASSMKDGGYEQYF; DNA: TGTGCCAGTAGTATGAAGGACGGAGGCTACGAGCAGTACTTC
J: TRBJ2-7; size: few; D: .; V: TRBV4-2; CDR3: CASSRDQSSYEQYF; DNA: TGTGCCAGCAGCCGGGACCAAAGCTCCTACGAGCAGTACTTC
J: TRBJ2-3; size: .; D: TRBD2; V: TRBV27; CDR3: CASSLADGTDTQYF; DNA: TGTGCCAGCTCTCTAGCGGATGGGACAGATACGCAGTATTTT
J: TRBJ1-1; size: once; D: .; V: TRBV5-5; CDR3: CASSPLTAMNTEAFF; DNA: TGTGCCAGCAGCCCGCTGACGGCCATGAACACTGAAGCTTTCTTT
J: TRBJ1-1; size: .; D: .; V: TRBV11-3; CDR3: CASSLFTNTEAFF; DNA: TGTGCCAGCAGCTTATTTACGAACACTGAAGCTTTCTTT
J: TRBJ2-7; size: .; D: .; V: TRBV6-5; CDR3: CASSYDRLSYEQYF; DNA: TGTGCCAGCAGTTATGATCGACTGAGCTACGAGCAGTACTTC
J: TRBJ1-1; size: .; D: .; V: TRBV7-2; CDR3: CASSLFGRPNTEAFF; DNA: TGTGCCAGCAGCTTATTTGGACGGCCGAACACTGAAGCTTTCTTT
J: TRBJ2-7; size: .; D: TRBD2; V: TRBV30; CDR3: CAWSPSLLAGASSYEQYF; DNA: TGTGCCTGGAGTCCATCCCTTCTAGCGGGGGCCTCCTCCTACGAGCAGTACTTC
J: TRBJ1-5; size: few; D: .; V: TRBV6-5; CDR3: CASSYSNSNQPQHF; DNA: TGTGCCAGCAGTTACTCCAATAGCAATCAGCCCCAGCATTTT
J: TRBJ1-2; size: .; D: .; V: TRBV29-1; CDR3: CSVEEGFPDYGYTF; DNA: TGCAGCGTTGAAGAAGGGTTTCCAGACTATGGCTACACCTTC
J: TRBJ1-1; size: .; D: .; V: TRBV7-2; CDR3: CASSLDRRDRTEAFF; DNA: TGTGCCAGCAGCTTAGATCGTAGGGATCGCACTGAAGCTTTCTTT
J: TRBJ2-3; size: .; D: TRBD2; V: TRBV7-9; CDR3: CASSLKLAGPWADTQYF; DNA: TGTGCCAGCAGCTTAAAACTAGCGGGGCCCTGGGCAGATACGCAGTATTTT
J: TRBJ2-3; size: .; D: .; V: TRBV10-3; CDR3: CAISDGSTDTQYF; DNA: TGTGCCATCAGCGACGGGAGCACAGATACGCAGTATTTT
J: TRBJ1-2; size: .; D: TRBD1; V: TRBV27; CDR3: CASSARDRGGYTF; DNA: TGTGCCAGCAGCGCCAGGGACAGGGGTGGCTACACCTTC
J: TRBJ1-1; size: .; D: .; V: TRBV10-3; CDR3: CAISDYEGNTEAFF; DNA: TGTGCCATCAGTGATTATGAGGGGAATACTGAAGCTTTCTTT
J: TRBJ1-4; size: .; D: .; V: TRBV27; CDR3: CASSLFVPRDSPNEKLFF; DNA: TGTGCCAGCAGTTTATTCGTCCCCCGGGACTCCCCTAATGAAAAACTGTTTTTT
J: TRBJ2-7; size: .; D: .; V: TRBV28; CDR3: CASSLLSTDEQYF; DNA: TGTGCCAGCAGTTTATTAAGTACGGACGAGCAGTACTTC
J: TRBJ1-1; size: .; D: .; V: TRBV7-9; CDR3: CASSLDSNTEAFF; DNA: TGTGCCAGCAGCCTTGACTCTAACACTGAAGCTTTCTTT